This T cell receptor beta chain derives from a study of identical twins. In the case of this clonotype: Its antigen is currently unknown.

Template switching supplied a universal primer site; unique molecular identifiers were carried on the cDNA. A single record per CDR3 protein comes from TCRdb applying MiXCR to the 5' RACE reads. The sample consists of 1.5 million to 2 million distinct CDR3 sequences, roughly a third of them appearing once. Study findings and constraints: Conclusions rested on cross-sectional statistics rather than following the same donors.

Germline CDR1 KGHDR, CDR2 SFDVKD. Unmatched junction bases numbered 7, after V lost 8 bases and J lost 7 bases. This CDR3 is 13 amino acids long. The source material was cord blood. This TCR was sampled from a newborn girl in good health. The rearrangement uses TRBV24-1 and TRBJ2-1, with 7 nucleotides matching TRBD2. CDR3 sequence reads: CATMAGAGNEQFF. CDR3 coding DNA: TGTGCCACCATGGCGGGAGCGGGAAATGAGCAGTTCTTC.